The 6 T cell receptor beta chains listed next were all sequenced from one sample in a study of T cell changes during pregnancy in multiple sclerosis. Clones were read by immunoSEQ multiplex PCR, and TCRdb kept only the in-frame ones, dropping some. The sample consists of some 80,000 clones, about 95% of them appearing once. This sample comprised peripheral blood, obtained in the second trimester of pregnancy. The receptors originated from a female donor with multiple sclerosis, enrolled in a pregnancy study.

This rearrangement joins TRBV6-5 to TRBJ2-5, with 9 bases fitting TRBD2. The CDR3 consists of 14 residues. CDR1 MNHEY and CDR2 SVGAGI come from the germline V gene. After removal of 2 bases from V and 5 bases from J, the junction contained 3 bases not matched to a gene. DNA of the CDR3: TGTGCCAGCAGTTACCAGCTAGCGGGGGAGACCCAGTACTTC. It specifies CASSYQLAGETQYF.

This clone showed up just a few times. The chain combines TRBV28 with TRBJ1-2, with D tentatively TRBD1 (6 bases). V was shortened by 4 bases and J by 7 bases, with 25 bases between the two germline ends. In germline, CDR1 is MDHEN, CDR2 SYDVKM. The CDR3 runs to 17 residues. CDR3 residues: CASSSGGAGSVMAGYTF. Written as DNA, the CDR3 is TGTGCCAGCAGTTCGGGGGGCGCGGGATCAGTTATGGCTGGCTACACCTTC.

This sequence joins TRBV27 and TRBJ1-5, with D uncertain. CDR1 MNHEY and CDR2 SMNVEV come from the germline V gene (reference sequence). V was pared by 2 bases and J by 4 bases, with 6 bases between. The CDR3 loop spans 13 amino acids. The CDR3 coding sequence is TGTGCCAGCAGTTTACACAGAAATCAGCCCCAGCATTTT. Amino acids: CASSLHRNQPQHF.

This chain connects TRBV5-1 to TRBJ2-5; D is undetermined. CDR1 and CDR2 (germline): SGHRS, YFSETQ. The CDR3 totals 13 residues. Trimming stripped 2 bases from V and 0 bases from J, with 5 bases between. CDR3 sequence: CASSFSYQETQYF. The CDR3 nucleotides are TGCGCCAGCAGCTTCTCGTACCAAGAGACCCAGTACTTC.

The V gene is TRBV11-2, the J gene TRBJ2-7; TRBD2 matches 10 bases. There are 17 residues in the CDR3. Germline lookup yields CDR1 SGHAT and CDR2 FQNNGV. Trimming at V came to 1 base and at J to 1 base, leaving 7 bases not matched to a gene. DNA of the CDR3: TGTGCCAGCAGCTTAGGTCTAGCGGGAGCTTGGTCCTACGAGCAGTACTTC. Protein: CASSLGLAGAWSYEQYF.

The CDR3 sequence: CASIGAGVGEQFF. In DNA form, the CDR3 reads TGTGCCAGCATCGGCGCGGGAGTTGGTGAGCAGTTCTTC. The rearrangement links TRBV2 to TRBJ2-1; 7 bases agree with TRBD2. CDR1 and CDR2 (germline): SNHLY, FYNNEI. Unmatched junction bases numbered 9, after V lost 7 bases and J lost 9 bases. This CDR3 spans 13 amino acids.